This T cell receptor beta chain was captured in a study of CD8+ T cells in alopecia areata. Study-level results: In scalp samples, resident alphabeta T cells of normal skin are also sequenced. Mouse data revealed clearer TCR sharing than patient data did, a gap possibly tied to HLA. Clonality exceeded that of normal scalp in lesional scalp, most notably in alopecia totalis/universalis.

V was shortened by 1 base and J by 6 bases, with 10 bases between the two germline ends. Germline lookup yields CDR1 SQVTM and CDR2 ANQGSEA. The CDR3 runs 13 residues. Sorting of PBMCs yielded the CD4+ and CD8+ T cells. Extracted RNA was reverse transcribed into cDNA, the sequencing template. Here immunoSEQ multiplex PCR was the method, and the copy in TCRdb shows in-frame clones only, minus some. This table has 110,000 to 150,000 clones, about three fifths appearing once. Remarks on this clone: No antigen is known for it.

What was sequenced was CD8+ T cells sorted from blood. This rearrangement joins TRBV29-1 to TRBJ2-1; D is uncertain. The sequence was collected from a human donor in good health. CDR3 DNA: TGCAGCGTTGAAGCGGAAACAGTCAATGAGCAGTTCTTC. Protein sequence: CSVEAETVNEQFF.